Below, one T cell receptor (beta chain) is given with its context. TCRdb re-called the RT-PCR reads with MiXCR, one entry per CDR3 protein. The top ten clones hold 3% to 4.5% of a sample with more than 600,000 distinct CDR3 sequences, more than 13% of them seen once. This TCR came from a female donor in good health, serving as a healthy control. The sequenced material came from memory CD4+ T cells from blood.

The CDR3 DNA reads as TGCAGTGCTCCAAGTCGACTAGCGGTCTACGAGCAGTACTTC. Translated: CSAPSRLAVYEQYF. The rearrangement links TRBV20-1 to TRBJ2-7; TRBD2 aligns across 9 bases. Trimming took 5 bases from V and 3 from J; bases not matched to a gene: 8. Germline assignment: CDR1 DFQATT and CDR2 SNEGSKA (reference sequence). The CDR3 runs 14 residues.